What follows is one T cell receptor beta chain and its context. This sample was included in a study of identical twins. MiXCR, run by TCRdb on the 5' RACE reads, gives a single entry per CDR3 protein. The sample includes approximately 250,000 distinct CDR3 sequences, 5.5% to 7.5% of them seen just once. This CDR3 contains 14 residues. Germline CDR1 is LGHNT and CDR2 is FRNRAP. V shed 4 bases and J shed 5 bases, with 14 bases lying between them. These records were also assigned to another study, of T cells expressing NK-cell markers. That paper states: Sequenced donors, eight in total, included seven who were HCMV-seropositive and one who was seronegative. Several experiments employed an anti-gamma-delta TCR antibody to confine sorting to alpha-beta TCR T cells. Similarly, these clonotypes led the CD3+CD56-NKG2C+ fraction as well in several donors. Whether expanded NKG2C+ T cell clones were HCMV specific stayed uncertain.

This sequence was found in a woman younger than 35 in good health. The sample consisted of CD8+ T cells sorted from blood. J is TRBJ2-5 and V is TRBV12-5, with D possibly being TRBD1 (6 bases). CDR3 loop: CASGSPGTFETQYF. CDR3 bases: TGTGCTAGTGGTTCGCCTGGGACATTCGAGACCCAGTACTTC.